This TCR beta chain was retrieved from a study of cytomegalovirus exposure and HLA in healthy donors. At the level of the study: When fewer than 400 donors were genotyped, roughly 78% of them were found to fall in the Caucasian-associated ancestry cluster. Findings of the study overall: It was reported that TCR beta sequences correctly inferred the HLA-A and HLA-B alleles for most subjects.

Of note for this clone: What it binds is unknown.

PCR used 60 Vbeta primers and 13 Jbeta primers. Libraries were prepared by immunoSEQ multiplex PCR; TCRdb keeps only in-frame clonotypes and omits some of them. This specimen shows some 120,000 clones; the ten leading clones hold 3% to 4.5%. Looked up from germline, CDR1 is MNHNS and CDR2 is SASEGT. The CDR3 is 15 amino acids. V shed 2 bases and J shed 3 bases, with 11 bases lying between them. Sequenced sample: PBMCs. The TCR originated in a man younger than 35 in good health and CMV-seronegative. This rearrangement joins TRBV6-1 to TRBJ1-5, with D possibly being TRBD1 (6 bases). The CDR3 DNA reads TGTGCCAGCAGTGAATTCAGACAGGACAATCAGCCCCAGCATTTT. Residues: CASSEFRQDNQPQHF.